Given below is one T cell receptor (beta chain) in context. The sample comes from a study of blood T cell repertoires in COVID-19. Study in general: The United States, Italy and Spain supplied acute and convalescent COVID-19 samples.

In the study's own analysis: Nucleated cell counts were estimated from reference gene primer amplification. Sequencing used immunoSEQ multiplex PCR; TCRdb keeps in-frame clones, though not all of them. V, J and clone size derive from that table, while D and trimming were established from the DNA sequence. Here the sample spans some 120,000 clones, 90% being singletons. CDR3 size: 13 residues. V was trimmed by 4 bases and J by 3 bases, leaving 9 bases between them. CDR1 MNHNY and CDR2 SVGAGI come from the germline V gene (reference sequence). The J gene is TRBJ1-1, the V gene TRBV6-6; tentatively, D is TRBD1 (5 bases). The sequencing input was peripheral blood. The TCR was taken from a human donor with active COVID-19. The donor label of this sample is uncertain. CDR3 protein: CASSFGGDTEAFF. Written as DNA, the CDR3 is TGTGCCAGCAGTTTCGGGGGGGACACTGAAGCTTTCTTT.